A selection of T cell receptor beta chains follows, all from one sample in a study of shared clonotypes between healthy human individuals. Sequencing used immunoSEQ multiplex PCR; TCRdb keeps in-frame clones, though not all of them. In the table there are about 2 million clones, about 94% of which are singletons. The sequenced sample consisted of naive CD8+ T cells sorted from blood. These receptors originate from a man between 18 and 29 years old in good health. Each CDR3 is given with its conserved first and last residue. The D gene is left open where the match is weak. Clone size is given for some rows only: seen once, a few or many times, or a class if the clone is expanded.

clone size,J gene,CDR3 length,V gene,D gene,CDR3 DNA,CDR3 protein
.,TRBJ2-3,13,TRBV7-9,.,TGTGCCAGCAGCTTACCGCGTGGAGATACGCAGTATTTT,CASSLPRGDTQYF
.,TRBJ1-1,15,TRBV27,.,TGTGCCAGCAGTTTATCTGGGGGCGCGGACACTGAAGCTTTCTTT,CASSLSGGADTEAFF
once,TRBJ2-7,13,TRBV7-6,TRBD2,TGTGCCAGCAGCGTAGCGGGGACCTACGAGCAGTACTTC,CASSVAGTYEQYF
.,TRBJ2-7,13,TRBV6-1,.,TGTGCCAGCACCCCGGGGTTCGCCTACGAGCAGTACTTC,CASTPGFAYEQYF
.,TRBJ1-1,13,TRBV28,.,TGTGCCAGCAGTCGAGGGGTGGCCACTGAAGCTTTCTTT,CASSRGVATEAFF
.,TRBJ2-3,13,TRBV6-1,.,TGTGCCAGCGATCCGCCTAACACAGATACGCAGTATTTT,CASDPPNTDTQYF
.,TRBJ2-2,14,TRBV19,.,TGTGCCAGTAGTATAACGGGATTTCCCGGGGAGCTGTTTTTT,CASSITGFPGELFF
few,TRBJ2-7,11,TRBV10-2,.,TGCGCCAGCTCTAGTAGCCACGAGCAGTACTTC,CASSSSHEQYF
.,TRBJ1-5,14,TRBV2,TRBD1,TGTGCCAGCAGTGAAGGACAGGGGGCTCAGCCCCAGCATTTT,CASSEGQGAQPQHF
.,TRBJ2-3,13,TRBV9,.,TGTGCCAGCAGCGTAGGGGCGGGGGATACGCAGTATTTT,CASSVGAGDTQYF
once,TRBJ2-1,15,TRBV7-9,TRBD2,TGTGCCAGCAGCTTAAGAAGCGGGGACTACAATGAGCAGTTCTTC,CASSLRSGDYNEQFF
.,TRBJ1-1,15,TRBV4-1,.,TGCGCCAGCAGCCAAAGCGGGGAGCCGAACACTGAAGCTTTCTTT,CASSQSGEPNTEAFF
.,TRBJ1-2,13,TRBV14,.,TGTGCCAGCAGCCCGACTCTCGTGGGAGGCTACACCTTC,CASSPTLVGGYTF
.,TRBJ2-7,17,TRBV4-3,TRBD2,TGCGCCAGCAGCCAAGATACTCCAGCGGGAGGGCTTTACGAGCAGTACTTC,CASSQDTPAGGLYEQYF
.,TRBJ2-7,18,TRBV4-1,.,TGCGCCAGCAGCCAAGAGAGCCCGCAGGGTCTGATTGCCTACGAGCAGTACTTC,CASSQESPQGLIAYEQYF
.,TRBJ2-7,14,TRBV10-3,TRBD2,TGTGCCATCAGTGATGTGGTAGCGGGGACAGAGCAGTACTTC,CAISDVVAGTEQYF
.,TRBJ2-2,12,TRBV13,.,TGTGCCAGCAGCCCGGGGACCGGGGAGCTGTTTTTT,CASSPGTGELFF
.,TRBJ1-1,13,TRBV5-4,.,TGTGCCAGCAGCGATTTATCGACCGCCGGAGCTTTCTTT,CASSDLSTAGAFF
.,TRBJ2-7,14,TRBV6-5,.,TGTGCCAGCTCCTCTGGGGGCGGAGGCTACGAGCAGTACTTC,CASSSGGGGYEQYF
.,TRBJ2-5,13,TRBV6-1,.,TGTGCCAGCAGGAGTAGCGAGTCTGGGACCCAGTACTTC,CASRSSESGTQYF
.,TRBJ2-2,18,TRBV4-3,TRBD2,TGCGCCAGCAGCCAAGATACGCTAGCGGGAGTTATTTCCGGGGAGCTGTTTTTT,CASSQDTLAGVISGELFF
.,TRBJ1-1,9,TRBV7-9,.,TGTGCCAGCAGACCCGAAGCTTTCTTT,CASRPEAFF
.,TRBJ2-2,15,TRBV4-1,TRBD2,TGCGCCAGCAGCCCTAGCGGGGGGGACACCGGGGAGCTGTTTTTT,CASSPSGGDTGELFF
.,TRBJ1-5,16,TRBV6-4,.,TGTGCCAGCAGTGCCCGACAAGCTTATAGCAATCAGCCCCAGCATTTT,CASSARQAYSNQPQHF
.,TRBJ1-3,13,TRBV14,TRBD1,TGTGCCAGCAGCTGGACAGGAGGAAACACCATATATTTT,CASSWTGGNTIYF
.,TRBJ2-3,15,TRBV11-2,.,TGTGCCAGCAGCTCCGAGGGGCTAGGCCCAGATACGCAGTATTTT,CASSSEGLGPDTQYF
.,TRBJ2-1,17,TRBV7-9,TRBD2,TGTGCCAGCACCCCCGAAATTTTGACTAGCGGGGTCGATGAGCAGTTCTTC,CASTPEILTSGVDEQFF
.,TRBJ2-7,14,TRBV7-2,TRBD2,TGTGCCAGCAGCCTTAACGGACTAGTCTACGAGCAGTACTTC,CASSLNGLVYEQYF
.,TRBJ1-1,13,TRBV29-1,.,TGCAGCGTTGAAAGCGGGGGGAACACTGAAGCTTTCTTT,CSVESGGNTEAFF
.,TRBJ2-7,14,TRBV27,.,TGTGCCAGCAGTTTTTACGAGGGAGGGGGCGAGCAGTACTTC,CASSFYEGGGEQYF
.,TRBJ2-7,13,TRBV7-9,TRBD1,TGTGCCAGCAGCGGGACAGGTAACTACGAGCAGTACTTC,CASSGTGNYEQYF
.,TRBJ2-1,14,TRBV11-2,.,TGTGCCAGCAGCTCCAGGACCCAGGGCTATGAGCAGTTCTTC,CASSSRTQGYEQFF
once,TRBJ2-2,15,TRBV5-4,.,TGTGCCAGCAGCTTGATAGGGGAAGGAACCGGGGAGCTGTTTTTT,CASSLIGEGTGELFF
.,TRBJ1-5,15,TRBV19,.,TGTGCCAGTAAGCCCTCCCCCCGGGAGTTGCAGCCCCAGCATTTT,CASKPSPRELQPQHF
.,TRBJ2-3,13,TRBV10-3,.,TGTGCCATCAGTGCCGAGAACACAGATACGCAGTATTTT,CAISAENTDTQYF
.,TRBJ2-1,14,TRBV19,.,TGTGCCAGTAGTATCTTCGGGACCGACAATGAGCAGTTCTTC,CASSIFGTDNEQFF
.,TRBJ2-5,12,TRBV6-5,.,TGTGCCAGCAGGACATTCGATCAGACCCAGTACTTC,CASRTFDQTQYF
.,TRBJ2-3,16,TRBV7-2,TRBD2,TGTGCCAGCAGCTCGATCGGGGCGGGAGATGGGGATACGCAGTATTTT,CASSSIGAGDGDTQYF
.,TRBJ2-7,14,TRBV30,TRBD1,TGTGCCTGGAGTGTCGAGACAGGGACGGCCGAGCAGTACTTC,CAWSVETGTAEQYF
.,TRBJ2-2,12,TRBV5-1,.,TGCGCCAGCAGCCCCCCTAATGAGGAGCTGTTTTTT,CASSPPNEELFF
.,TRBJ2-7,15,TRBV7-9,TRBD2,TGTGCCAGCAGCTCTCTAGCGGGAGAGATGGACGAGCAGTACTTC,CASSSLAGEMDEQYF
.,TRBJ1-5,14,TRBV19,.,TGTGCCAGTAGTGCGGACAGTAGCAATCAGCCCCAGCATTTT,CASSADSSNQPQHF
once,TRBJ2-3,15,TRBV27,.,TGTGCCAGCAGTTTATCAGACCTCTGGCCGGATACGCAGTATTTT,CASSLSDLWPDTQYF
.,TRBJ1-1,15,TRBV7-6,.,TGTGCCAGCAGCTCCTCGACGACGGTCGACACTGAAGCTTTCTTT,CASSSSTTVDTEAFF
.,TRBJ2-1,14,TRBV7-8,.,TGTGCCAGCAGCAAAGAGGGGACTTGGAATGAGCAGTTCTTC,CASSKEGTWNEQFF
.,TRBJ2-7,15,TRBV7-8,.,TGTGCCAGCAGCCCAGGCGCGGGTTTCAGAGACGAGCAGTACTTC,CASSPGAGFRDEQYF
.,TRBJ2-3,13,TRBV30,.,TGTGCCTGGAGTCGGGGGGCAGTAGATACGCAGTATTTT,CAWSRGAVDTQYF
.,TRBJ2-3,16,TRBV6-1,TRBD2,TGTGCCAGCAGTGAATGGGGGACTAGCGGTCAAGATACGCAGTATTTT,CASSEWGTSGQDTQYF
.,TRBJ2-5,15,TRBV2,TRBD2,TGTGCCAGCAGCATGTCTAGCGGAGTCCAAGAGACCCAGTACTTC,CASSMSSGVQETQYF
.,TRBJ2-4,15,TRBV21-1,.,TGTGCCAGCAGCAAAGGGTCTCGAAGTGAAAACATTCAGTACTTC,CASSKGSRSENIQYF
.,TRBJ2-5,16,TRBV7-9,TRBD2,TGTGCCAGCAGCTTAGCGACTAGCGGGGAACTAGGGGCCCAGTACTTC,CASSLATSGELGAQYF
.,TRBJ1-6,15,TRBV21-1,.,TGTGCCAGCAGCACCTCCCTAGACAGTGCTTCACCCCTCCACTTT,CASSTSLDSASPLHF
.,TRBJ1-4,15,TRBV5-8,.,TGTGCCAGCAGCTTTGCCCCGGGACACTCGTTAGGACTGTTTTTT,CASSFAPGHSLGLFF
.,TRBJ2-1,15,TRBV11-2,.,TGTGCCAGCAGCTTAGATCCGGGTTCCTACAATGAGCAGTTCTTC,CASSLDPGSYNEQFF
.,TRBJ2-1,15,TRBV6-5,TRBD2,TGTGCCAGCAGGATACTAGCGGGAGAATATGATGAGCAGTTCTTC,CASRILAGEYDEQFF
.,TRBJ2-3,14,TRBV5-8,.,TGTGCCAGCAGCTTGATAGAGCCTTCGGTGACGCAGTATTTT,CASSLIEPSVTQYF
.,TRBJ2-2,17,TRBV27,TRBD1,TGTGCCAGCAGTCTAGGGACAGGGAAGGTTCGCGCCGGGGAGCTGTTTTTT,CASSLGTGKVRAGELFF